This T cell receptor (beta chain) is from a study of blood T cell repertoires in COVID-19. Turning to the study itself: T cells, B-cell-depleted T cells, or PBMCs supplied cDNA or gDNA.

Original methodology: Reference gene primer amplification gave nucleated cell count estimates. The repertoire was sequenced with immunoSEQ multiplex PCR; TCRdb's copy has only in-frame clones and lacks some. V and J calls and clone size are copied from that table; D and trimming were computed from the DNA. This table has about 190,000 clones, almost 85% appearing once. The CDR3 sequence is 15 residues long. Germline values: CDR1 SEHNR, CDR2 FQNEAQ (reference sequence). V was pared by 0 bases and J by 1 base, with 9 bases between. The sample comprised peripheral blood. The TCR sequence derives from a woman aged 70 to 79 with active or convalescent COVID-19. The gene calls are TRBV7-9 and TRBJ1-1, with D possibly TRBD1 on 5 matching bases. The CDR3 protein is CASSLAGQGNTEAFF. CDR3 DNA sequence: TGTGCCAGCAGCTTAGCCGGGCAGGGGAACACTGAAGCTTTCTTT.